This TCR beta chain was documented in a study of identical twins. Looked up from germline, CDR1 is LGHNA and CDR2 is YNFKEQ. After removal of 0 bases from V and 2 bases from J, the junction contained 3 bases not matched to a gene. The CDR3 covers 17 residues. This clonotype occurred many times. TCRdb called the 5' RACE reads again in MiXCR, with one record for every CDR3 protein. The profile shows hundreds of thousands of distinct CDR3 sequences, over 20% of them singletons. The same sample was also studied in work on T cells expressing NK-cell markers. That paper states: The study drew TCR beta repertoires from sorted CD3+CD56+NKG2C+, CD3+CD56+NKG2C- and CD3+CD56-NKG2C+ T cells.

The chain has TRBV4-2 and TRBJ2-7, with 14 bases identical to TRBD2. The clonotype comes from a woman younger than 30 in good health. Input material: PBMCs. This CDR3 reads CASSQDRTSGGTYEQYF. The CDR3 DNA follows: TGTGCCAGCAGCCAAGATCGGACTAGCGGGGGGACCTACGAGCAGTACTTC.